The entry that follows covers one TCR beta chain sequence. Measured with immunoSEQ multiplex PCR; TCRdb has only the in-frame clones, and not every one. This sample has roughly 250,000 clones, with around 86% found just once. This entry belongs to a study of cytomegalovirus exposure and HLA in healthy donors. Germline V lookup: CDR1 SGHTA, CDR2 FQGNSA. After removal of 0 bases from V and 6 bases from J, the junction contained 12 bases not matched to a gene. The CDR3 has 18 residues. The chain links TRBV7-2 to TRBJ1-2, with 11 bases that match TRBD1. The clonotype was recovered from a woman aged 25 to 39 in good health and CMV-seropositive. Source material: PBMCs. CDR3 region: CASSLAKDRGPLFHGYTF. DNA of the CDR3: TGTGCCAGCAGCTTAGCTAAGGACAGGGGGCCCCTTTTCCATGGCTACACCTTC.